These 14 T cell receptor beta chains were sequenced from one sample in a study of Tregs in tolerant kidney transplant recipients. Only in-frame clones appear in the TCRdb table, and some are missing; sequencing was by immunoSEQ multiplex PCR. In all, the sample yields roughly 48,000 clones. Sequenced here: CD4+ T cells from blood, sampled before the transplant. Receptors were obtained from a human donor who received a combined kidney and bone marrow transplant.

Turning to this clone: From the germline J gene comes the end of the CDR3, since the read stops 3 residues before it. The chain links TRBV20-1 to TRBJ2-2; 8 bases line up with TRBD1. Germline V lookup: CDR1 DFQATT, CDR2 SNEGSKA (reference sequence). With 5 bases clipped from V and 4 bases from J, the junction kept 3 bases outside the gene matches. The CDR3 extends over 13 amino acids. Partial CDR3 DNA: TGCAGTGCTCCACAGGGGGTCACCGGGGAG. The encoded protein is CSAPQGVTGE. The full CDR3 protein is CSAPQGVTGELFF.

Notes on this clone: Sequencing ends 3 residues short of the CDR3 end; the germline J gene provides the rest. The genes are TRBV28 and TRBJ2-3, with D maybe TRBD2 (5 bases). V was shortened by 6 bases and J by 2 bases, with 12 bases between the two germline ends. This CDR3 is 14 amino acids long. CDR1 MDHEN and CDR2 SYDVKM come from the germline V gene. CDR3 bases read: TGTGCCAGCAGGGCGGGCCACTCCACAGATACG. Residues: CASRAGHSTDT. The whole CDR3 is CASRAGHSTDTQYF.

As to this clone: The CDR3 goes on 3 residues after the read ends, and that part is filled in from the germline J gene. The chain combines TRBV20-1 with TRBJ2-7, with D maybe TRBD2 (5 bases). Germline assignment: CDR1 DFQATT and CDR2 SNEGSKA (reference sequence). CDR3 length: 14 amino acids. V dropped 5 bases and J dropped 3 bases, with 17 bases sitting between them. CDR3 protein: CSAVLSGGGYEQYF. The covered CDR3 bases are TGCAGTGCTGTCTTGAGCGGAGGAGGCTACGAG.

Comment on this clone: From the germline J gene comes the end of the CDR3, since the read stops 3 residues before it. The gene calls are TRBV30 and TRBJ2-3; D perhaps matches TRBD2 (6 bases). The V and J ends lost 6 bases and 4 bases respectively, with 20 bases between them. The germline CDR1 and CDR2 sequences are GTSNPN and SVGIG (reference sequence). This CDR3 contains 15 residues. The CDR3 DNA, read in part, is TGTGCCTGCACACTAGGGGCTAGCGTCGCAGATACG. It translates to CACTLGASVADT. The complete CDR3 protein is CACTLGASVADTQYF.

Regarding this clone: The read ends 3 residues early relative to the CDR3; the germline J gene fills the gap. V usage is TRBV7-9 and J usage is TRBJ1-4; D perhaps matches TRBD1 (6 bases). CDR3 length: 15 residues. V was trimmed by 8 bases and J by 4 bases, leaving 17 bases between them. CDR1 SEHNR and CDR2 FQNEAQ come from the germline V gene (reference sequence). CDR3 DNA, as far as it was read: TGTGCCAGCTCCCTCCGGGGGGCAGGTAATGAAAAA. Residues: CASSLRGAGNEK. The whole CDR3 sequence is CASSLRGAGNEKLFF.

Turning to this clone: The read stops 3 residues short of the end of the CDR3; the missing end is completed from the germline J gene. The rearrangement links TRBV5-1 to TRBJ2-2; no firm D call. This CDR3 contains 13 residues. Germline V gives CDR1 SGHRS, CDR2 YFSETQ. V was shortened by 2 bases and J by 1 base, with 3 bases between the two germline ends. The sequenced CDR3 bases are TGCGCCAGCAGCTTTCTGAACACCGGGGAG. Translated: CASSFLNTGE. The full CDR3 sequence reads CASSFLNTGELFF.

Turning to this clone: The read gets to within 3 residues of the CDR3 end, and the germline J gene fills in the rest. The V call is TRBV7-2, the J call TRBJ2-7; 7 bases are a match to TRBD2. There are 15 residues in the CDR3. V gave up 4 bases and J gave up 2 bases; unmatched junction bases: 8. Germline V gene sequence: CDR1 SGHTA, CDR2 FQGNSA. CDR3 loop: CASSSRASGTYEQYF. CDR3 DNA, as far as it was read: TGTGCCAGCAGCTCGAGAGCTAGCGGAACCTACGAG.

The CDR3: CAIGTGGNEQFF. CDR3 bases read: TGTGCCATTGGGACAGGGGGCAATGAG. The gene calls are TRBV10-3 and TRBJ2-1, with 11 nucleotides matching TRBD1. The read falls 3 residues short of the CDR3 end, and the missing part is taken from the germline J gene. The CDR3 is 12 amino acids. The V gene's germline CDR1 is ENHRY and CDR2 SYGVKD. V lost 9 bases and J lost 6; bases outside the gene matches: 1.

On this clone itself: The CDR3 goes on 3 residues after the read ends, and that part is filled in from the germline J gene. This chain uses TRBV5-4 with TRBJ2-1; 9 bases are shared with TRBD1. The CDR3 runs to 16 residues. CDR1 is SGHNT and CDR2 is YYREEE in the germline V gene (reference sequence). V lost 3 bases, J lost 4 bases, and 8 bases stayed unmatched. The part of the CDR3 DNA that was read is TGTGCCAGCAGCTCAACGTCGGGACAGGGATACAATGAG. Translated: CASSSTSGQGYNE. The whole CDR3 is CASSSTSGQGYNEQFF.

Comments on this clone: The CDR3 goes on 3 residues after the read ends, and that part is filled in from the germline J gene. This chain connects TRBV29-1 to TRBJ2-1, with 8 nucleotides matching TRBD2. CDR3 length: 17 residues. The V gene's germline CDR1 is SQVTM and CDR2 ANQGSEA. Losses at the gene ends were 1 base for V and 0 bases for J; bases not matched to a gene: 8. The covered CDR3 bases are TGCAGCGTTGAAGGGTTGGAGCGGGGGAACTCCTACAATGAG. Its protein product is CSVEGLERGNSYNE. The full CDR3 reads CSVEGLERGNSYNEQFF.

Concerning this clone: Read sequence stops 3 residues before the CDR3 end, and the germline J gene provides the missing end. This chain links TRBV5-1 with TRBJ2-7; TRBD2 matches at 8 bases. V was clipped by 4 bases and J by 1 base; unmatched bases: 10. The CDR3 runs to 16 residues. The V gene's germline CDR1 is SGHRS and CDR2 YFSETQ. Partial CDR3 DNA: TGCGCCAGCAGCCACAACGAGCGGGAGTGGTCCTACGAG. Its protein product is CASSHNEREWSYE. The whole CDR3 reads CASSHNEREWSYEQYF.

About this clone itself: From the germline J gene comes the end of the CDR3, since the read stops 3 residues before it. The rearrangement joins TRBV7-3 to TRBJ2-3; no reliable D call. This CDR3 comprises 14 residues. Per the germline V gene, CDR1 is SGHTA and CDR2 is FQGTGA. Trimming cost V 5 bases and J 2 bases, with 11 bases left between them. CDR3 sequence reads: CASSISRFTDTQYF. The DNA read from the CDR3 is TGTGCCAGCAGCATAAGCAGATTCACAGATACG.

Remarks on this clone: The read is 3 residues too short to cover the CDR3 end, so that end is filled in from the germline J gene. The rearrangement joins TRBV7-2 to TRBJ2-5, with D unclear. Trimming removed 5 bases at V and 1 base at J, with 11 bases between. CDR1 is SGHTA, CDR2 FQGNSA, per germline. This CDR3 region has 14 residues. The CDR3 DNA, read in part, is TGTGCCAGCAGCCCCAGGCGAGCCCAAGAGACC. This gives the protein CASSPRRAQET. The entire CDR3 protein reads CASSPRRAQETQYF.

About this clone itself: The DNA ends 3 residues before the CDR3 does, and the rest of the CDR3 is filled in from the germline J gene. The chain has TRBV7-3 and TRBJ2-1; 12 nucleotides line up with TRBD2. From germline, CDR1 is SGHTA and CDR2 FQGTGA. This CDR3 comprises 16 residues. Trimming removed 5 bases from V and 7 bases from J; junction bases left unmatched: 9. Incomplete CDR3 DNA: TGTGCCAGCAGCCAGATACTAGCGGGAGGCTCTAATGAG. It codes for CASSQILAGGSNE. The whole CDR3 sequence reads CASSQILAGGSNEQFF.